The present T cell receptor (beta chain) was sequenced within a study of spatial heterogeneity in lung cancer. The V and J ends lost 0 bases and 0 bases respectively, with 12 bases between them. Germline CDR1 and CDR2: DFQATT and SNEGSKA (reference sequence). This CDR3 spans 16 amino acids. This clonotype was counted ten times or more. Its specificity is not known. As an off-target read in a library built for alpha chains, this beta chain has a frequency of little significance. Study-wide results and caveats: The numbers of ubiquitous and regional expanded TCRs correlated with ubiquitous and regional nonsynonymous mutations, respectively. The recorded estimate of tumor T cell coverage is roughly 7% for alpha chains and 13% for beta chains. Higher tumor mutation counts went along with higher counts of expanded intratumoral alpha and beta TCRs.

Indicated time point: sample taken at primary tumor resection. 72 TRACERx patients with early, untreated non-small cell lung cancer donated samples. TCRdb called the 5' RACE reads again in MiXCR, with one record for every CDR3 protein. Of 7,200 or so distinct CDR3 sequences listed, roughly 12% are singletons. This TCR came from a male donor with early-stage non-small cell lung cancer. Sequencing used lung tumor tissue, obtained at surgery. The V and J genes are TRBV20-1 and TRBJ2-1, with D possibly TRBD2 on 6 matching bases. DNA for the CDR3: TGCAGTGCTAGAGATCAGAGTAGCGGCTCCTACAATGAGCAGTTCTTC. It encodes CSARDQSSGSYNEQFF.